These 30 T cell receptor beta chains originate from one sample sequenced in a study of Ad26.COV2.S vaccination and SARS-CoV-2 variants. Data came from immunoSEQ multiplex PCR; TCRdb stores just in-frame clones and leaves some out. This table holds about half a million clones, 80% to 90% found once. Treatment: roughly 19 received Ad26.COV2.S at low or high dose, single or two shots; roughly five received placebo; per-sample allocation not given. Sample collection was performed on day 63 after the first vaccine or placebo injection. Specimen: peripheral blood, collected in a trial of Ad26.COV2.S vaccine versus placebo. These receptors were obtained from a person aged 18-60 years who received the Ad26.COV2.S COVID-19 vaccine or a placebo.

Only one count was recorded for this clone. The rearrangement uses TRBV6-2 or TRBV6-3 and TRBJ1-5; D not resolved. The CDR3 contains 17 residues. Trimming removed 0 bases at V and 0 bases at J, with 12 bases between. Germline CDR1 is MNHEY and CDR2 is SVGEGT. The CDR3 region is CASSYSTQEISNQPQHF. The CDR3 DNA reads as TGTGCCAGCAGTTACTCTACTCAGGAGATTAGCAATCAGCCCCAGCATTTT.

The genes are TRBV6-6 and TRBJ1-5; D may be TRBD1 (5 bases). Trimming took off 6 bases at V and 9 bases at J, with 15 bases between the two ends. The CDR3 runs to 13 residues. The germline gives CDR1 MNHNY, CDR2 SVGAGI (reference sequence). The CDR3 is CASSGGPQGPQHF. DNA for the CDR3: TGTGCCAGCAGCGGAGGGCCCCAGGGGCCCCAGCATTTT.

The gene calls are TRBV9 and TRBJ1-4; D unresolved. Germline V gives CDR1 SGDLS, CDR2 YYNGEE. V shed 0 bases and J shed 3 bases, with 3 bases lying between them. CDR3 length equals 13 residues. The CDR3 bases are TGTGCCAGCAGCGTAGTCCCTAATGAAAAACTGTTTTTT. Amino acid sequence: CASSVVPNEKLFF.

CDR3 sequence: CASSESMGNYGYTF. CDR3 coding DNA: TGTGCCAGCAGTGAATCAATGGGGAACTATGGCTACACCTTC. The chain carries TRBV2 and TRBJ1-2, with no clear D. The CDR3 is 14 residues long. From germline, CDR1 is SNHLY and CDR2 FYNNEI. Trimming pared 2 bases from V and 2 bases from J, leaving 9 bases between.

This chain uses TRBV30 with TRBJ2-7; D unclear. CDR1 GTSNPN and CDR2 SVGIG come from the germline V gene (reference sequence). The CDR3 is 15 amino acids. Trimming left V 0 bases short and J 0 bases short, with 12 bases between. CDR3 amino acids: CAWSVGRVSSYEQYF. The DNA of the CDR3 is TGTGCCTGGAGTGTGGGTCGTGTAAGCTCCTACGAGCAGTACTTC.

The V call is TRBV18, the J call TRBJ1-2; unclear D gene. This CDR3 is 13 amino acids long. V lost 0 bases to trimming and J lost 9 bases, with 11 bases between them. Looked up from germline, CDR1 is KGHSH and CDR2 is LQKENI. For the CDR3, the DNA is TGTGCCAGCTCACCACCGTCATTACTGCGCTACACCTTC. Its protein product is CASSPPSLLRYTF. Full variable domain (outside the CDR3, taken from reference TRBV18 and TRBJ1-2): NAGVMQNPRHLVRRRGQEARLRCSPMKGHSHVYWYRQLPEEGLKFMVYLQKENIIDESGMPKERFSAEFPKEGPSILRIQQVVRGDSAAYFCASSPPSLLRYTFGSGTRLTVV.

The count of this clone is one. The V call is TRBV29-1, the J call TRBJ1-2; the D gene is possibly TRBD1 (5 bases). V gave up 7 bases and J gave up 10 bases, with 13 bases separating them. CDR1 is SQVTM, CDR2 ANQGSEA, per germline. The CDR3 runs to 10 residues. The CDR3, as DNA: TGCAGCGCGGGGACCCCACTCTACACCTTC. Protein: CSAGTPLYTF.

The chain couples TRBV2 to TRBJ1-5; D gene uncertain. This CDR3 comprises 16 residues. The V gene lost 0 bases and the J gene lost 0 bases, with 9 bases spanning the gap. Germline V gene lookup returns CDR1 SNHLY and CDR2 FYNNEI. The CDR3: CASSEAVILSNQPQHF. The CDR3 nucleotides are TGTGCCAGCAGTGAAGCCGTAATCCTTAGCAATCAGCCCCAGCATTTT.

CDR3 nucleotides: TGTGCCAGCAGCTTAGTAGGGACAGGGCGTCAGCCCCAGCATTTT. Translating gives CASSLVGTGRQPQHF. V and J are TRBV7-2 and TRBJ1-5; 9 nucleotides align to TRBD1. The germline V gene has CDR1 SGHTA and CDR2 FQGNSA. V lost 1 base to trimming and J lost 6 bases; unmatched junction nucleotides: 4. The CDR3 contains 15 residues. Supplemented by reference TRBV7-2 and TRBJ1-5, the full variable domain reads GAGVSQSPSNKVTEKGKDVELRCDPISGHTALYWYRQSLGQGLEFLIYFQGNSAPDKSGLPSDRFSAERTGGSVSTLTIQRTQQEDSAVYLCASSLVGTGRQPQHFGDGTRLSIL.

The rearrangement joins TRBV6-2 or TRBV6-3 to TRBJ2-7; possibly TRBD1 or TRBD2 for D (7 bases each). Between the trimmed V and J ends, which lost 4 bases and 3 bases, there was a span of 13 bases. This CDR3 is built from 14 residues. From germline, CDR1 is MNHEY and CDR2 SVGEGT. The CDR3, as DNA: TGTGCCAGCAGTTCGCAGGGGGGGGGCTACGAGCAGTACTTC. This translates into CASSSQGGGYEQYF.

The chain links TRBV7-3 to TRBJ2-1, with 7 bases fitting TRBD1. The CDR3 has 15 amino acids. V trimming: 2 bases; J trimming: 4 bases; junction bases outside the gene matches: 5. Germline V gene lookup returns CDR1 SGHTA and CDR2 FQGTGA. The CDR3 loop reads CASSLLAGGYNEQFF. CDR3 coding DNA: TGTGCCAGCAGCTTATTGGCAGGGGGATACAATGAGCAGTTCTTC.

The chain is built from TRBV19 and TRBJ1-5; 10 bases are a match to TRBD1. Losses at the gene ends were 3 bases for V and 0 bases for J; bases not matched to a gene: 2. The CDR3 runs 16 residues. The germline CDR1 and CDR2 sequences are LNHDA and SQIVND (reference sequence). CDR3 bases: TGTGCCAGTAGTATTGGGGACAGGGGTAGCAATCAGCCCCAGCATTTT. It yields the protein CASSIGDRGSNQPQHF. The entire variable domain, with the rest obtained from reference TRBV19 and TRBJ1-5, is as follows: DGGITQSPKYLFRKEGQNVTLSCEQNLNHDAMYWYRQDPGQGLRLIYYSQIVNDFQKGDIAEGYSVSREKKESFPLTVTSAQKNPTAFYLCASSIGDRGSNQPQHFGDGTRLSIL.

This clone appeared once. This rearrangement joins TRBV24-1 to TRBJ2-6; TRBD1 is a possible D gene (6 bases). CDR3 length: 18 amino acids. Germline V gene sequence: CDR1 KGHDR, CDR2 SFDVKD. The V and J ends lost 3 bases and 4 bases respectively, with 18 bases between them. As DNA, the CDR3 is TGTGCCACCAGTGATCCGGCCGCAGGGGCGGAAGGGGCCAACGTCCTGACTTTC. Protein product: CATSDPAAGAEGANVLTF.

This clone was seen once. The CDR3 sequence: CASTTLAGGPYNEQFF. DNA of the CDR3: TGTGCCAGCACCACACTAGCGGGGGGACCTTACAATGAGCAGTTCTTC. The V and J genes are TRBV2 and TRBJ2-1, with 12 bases that match TRBD2. The germline gives CDR1 SNHLY, CDR2 FYNNEI. The CDR3 runs to 16 residues. The junction had 8 bases not matched to a gene; V was cut back by 7 bases and J by 4 bases.

V and J are TRBV5-6 and TRBJ2-3; D remains unclear. CDR1 SGHDT and CDR2 YYEEEE come from the germline V gene. This CDR3 spans 14 amino acids. V was pared by 4 bases and J by 0 bases, with 9 bases between. CDR3: CASSPLASTDTQYF. The CDR3 DNA is TGTGCCAGCAGCCCACTTGCTAGCACAGATACGCAGTATTTT. Filled out from reference TRBV5-6 and TRBJ2-3, the complete variable domain reads DAGVTQSPTHLIKTRGQQVTLRCSPKSGHDTVSWYQQALGQGPQFIFQYYEEEERQRGNFPDRFSGHQFPNYSSELNVNALLLGDSALYLCASSPLASTDTQYFGPGTRLTVL.

V usage is TRBV28 and J usage is TRBJ1-3; D not resolved. The CDR3 runs to 14 residues. V was pared by 2 bases and J by 2 bases, with 7 bases between. The germline V gene encodes CDR1 MDHEN and CDR2 SYDVKM. The CDR3 sequence: CASSLQIPGNTIYF. CDR3 DNA: TGTGCCAGCAGTTTACAAATTCCTGGAAACACCATATATTTT.

The chain has TRBV2 and TRBJ1-1, with D hard to call. The CDR3 is made up of 13 amino acids. Per germline, CDR1 SNHLY and CDR2 FYNNEI. V lost 5 bases and J lost 0, with 7 bases in between. Here the CDR3 DNA reads TGTGCCAGCAGTAGAGGGATGAACACTGAAGCTTTCTTT. Protein product: CASSRGMNTEAFF.

The chain links TRBV18 to TRBJ2-2, with a possible D match to TRBD1 (5 bases). The CDR3 length is 13 residues. Germline V gives CDR1 KGHSH, CDR2 LQKENI. V shed 2 bases and J shed 6 bases, with 7 bases lying between them. CDR3 sequence reads: CASSPWGSGELFF. The CDR3 bases are TGTGCCAGCTCACCATGGGGCTCCGGGGAGCTGTTTTTT. The whole variable domain, filled in from reference TRBV18 and TRBJ2-2, reads NAGVMQNPRHLVRRRGQEARLRCSPMKGHSHVYWYRQLPEEGLKFMVYLQKENIIDESGMPKERFSAEFPKEGPSILRIQQVVRGDSAAYFCASSPWGSGELFFGEGSRLTVL.

The rearrangement uses TRBV5-1 and TRBJ2-1, with 11 positions matching TRBD1. The trim removed 1 base at V and 6 bases at J, leaving 3 bases unmatched. The germline V gene encodes CDR1 SGHRS and CDR2 YFSETQ. The CDR3 has 15 amino acids. The CDR3 region has the DNA TGCGCCAGCAGCTTGTCGGGACAGGGGGTCAATGAGCAGTTCTTC. Protein: CASSLSGQGVNEQFF.

This chain connects TRBV6-5 to TRBJ1-2; possibly TRBD1 for D (5 bases). V gave up 6 bases and J gave up 8 bases, with 22 bases separating them. The CDR3 is 15 residues long. Germline CDR1 reads MNHEY; CDR2 reads SVGAGI. CDR3 in DNA: TGTGCCAGCAGCCCCGGCCAGGGAGGAATGGGCGGCTACACCTTC. Translated: CASSPGQGGMGGYTF.

The rearrangement links TRBV18 to TRBJ2-2, with TRBD1 matching over 9 bases. The CDR3 runs to 16 residues. The germline V gene encodes CDR1 KGHSH and CDR2 LQKENI. Losses at the gene ends were 6 bases for V and 3 bases for J; bases not matched to a gene: 8. CDR3 in amino acids: CASSPRTGVDTGELFF. CDR3 bases: TGTGCCAGCTCCCCCCGGACAGGGGTGGACACCGGGGAGCTGTTTTTT.

The chain joins TRBV7-2 to TRBJ2-3; D gene unclear. Per the germline V gene, CDR1 is SGHTA and CDR2 is FQGNSA. V was shortened by 1 base and J by 4 bases, with 6 bases between the two germline ends. CDR3 length: 13 residues. The CDR3 sequence is CASSLGRSDTQYF. The CDR3 region has the DNA TGTGCCAGCAGCTTAGGTCGTTCAGATACGCAGTATTTT.

J is TRBJ2-1 and V is TRBV15; 9 nucleotides align to TRBD2. This CDR3 has 15 residues. The trim removed 4 bases at V and 3 bases at J, leaving 4 bases unmatched. The V gene's germline CDR1 is LNHNV and CDR2 YYDKDF (reference sequence). The DNA of the CDR3 is TGTGCCACCAGCAAAGCTAGCGGGGACTACAATGAGCAGTTCTTC. Its protein is CATSKASGDYNEQFF.

The chain uses TRBV2 and TRBJ1-2, with a possible D match to TRBD1 (6 bases). Trimming took off 2 bases at V and 6 bases at J, with 13 bases between the two ends. This CDR3 is 14 amino acids long. From germline, CDR1 is SNHLY and CDR2 FYNNEI. CDR3 amino acids: CASSESPAGDGYTF. In DNA, the CDR3 is TGTGCCAGCAGTGAAAGTCCGGCAGGGGATGGCTACACCTTC.

This clone was counted a few times. V usage is TRBV18 and J usage is TRBJ1-1; no definite D call. V lost 2 bases, J lost 1 base, and 8 bases lay in between. Germline CDR1 reads KGHSH; CDR2 reads LQKENI. This CDR3 spans 14 amino acids. The CDR3 loop reads CASSPNSRNTEAFF. Here the CDR3 DNA reads TGTGCCAGCTCACCAAACAGTAGGAACACTGAAGCTTTCTTT.

The V gene is TRBV27, the J gene TRBJ2-3, with TRBD2 matching over 8 bases. The CDR3 extends over 12 amino acids. CDR1 and CDR2 (germline): MNHEY, SMNVEV (reference sequence). Trimming cost V 2 bases and J 12 bases; bases outside gene matches: 4. CDR3 residues: CASSLAGGTQYF. For the CDR3, the DNA is TGTGCCAGCAGTTTAGCGGGGGGTACACAGTATTTT.

This clone was observed once. The chain couples TRBV5-1 to TRBJ1-3; D unclear. From germline, CDR1 is SGHRS and CDR2 YFSETQ. This CDR3 is 17 amino acids long. Trimming took 0 bases from V and 0 from J, leaving 13 bases between them. CDR3 amino acids: CASSLVLQSDSGNTIYF. CDR3 DNA: TGCGCCAGCAGCTTGGTTCTACAGTCGGACTCTGGAAACACCATATATTTT.

The chain couples TRBV6-5 to TRBJ1-1; TRBD1 agrees at 7 bases. This CDR3 has 12 residues. Losses at the gene ends were 8 bases for V and 11 bases for J; bases not matched to a gene: 11. Germline V gene data show CDR1 as MNHEY and CDR2 as SVGAGI. The CDR3: CASLDRAMGAFF. The CDR3 DNA reads as TGTGCCAGCCTCGACAGGGCAATGGGGGCTTTCTTT.

This clone has a single count. The gene calls are TRBV27 and TRBJ2-5; 9 positions agree with TRBD2. Germline CDR1 MNHEY, CDR2 SMNVEV (reference sequence). V trimming: 6 bases; J trimming: 5 bases; junction bases outside the gene matches: 13. This CDR3 has 16 residues. The CDR3 protein is CASRGSLAGDLETQYF. The CDR3 DNA reads as TGTGCCAGCAGAGGTAGTTTAGCGGGAGATCTTGAGACCCAGTACTTC.

This chain connects TRBV7-2 to TRBJ1-1; D remains ambiguous. This CDR3 is 14 amino acids long. Trimming stripped 10 bases from V and 2 bases from J, with 17 bases between. Germline V gene sequence: CDR1 SGHTA, CDR2 FQGNSA. The CDR3 DNA reads as TGTGCCACCCAACCTGGAGAGGGCAACACTGAAGCTTTCTTT. It yields the protein CATQPGEGNTEAFF.